This TCR beta chain was identified in a study of regulatory T cells in long-lasting Graves disease. This sample's time point: persistent/refractory GD, antithyroid drugs over 5 years with positive TRAb. TCR sequences were obtained from RNA taken from PBMCs. Findings and caveats of the study: Among samples with persistent disease, TRBV28, TRBJ1-2 and TRBJ2-5 were favored. The work looked only at peripheral blood and did not look at thyroid tissue. Authors noted too few samples as a limitation.

Of note for this clonotype: The antigen remains undetermined.

Germline values: CDR1 SGHDN, CDR2 FVKESK. The V gene end was trimmed by 0 bases and the J gene end by 4 bases; junction bases not matched to a gene: 4. This CDR3 has 15 amino acids. To make TCR beta libraries, researchers used iRepertoire HTBI primers and Arm-PCR of CDR3 regions. Authors' methods: The study identified 62 TRBV and around 15 TRBJ segments across samples. TCRdb processed the multiplex PCR reads anew with MiXCR; each CDR3 protein has one entry. These V and J calls rely on TCRdb rather than the paper's analysis. The top ten hold 56% of the sample, which has about 310,000 distinct CDR3 sequences, 20% to 25% seen once.

The chain couples TRBV14 to TRBJ2-7; 9 bases are a match to TRBD1. Sequenced here: peripheral blood mononuclear cells (PBMCs), sampled when the disease was refractory, from a patient treated with antithyroid drugs. The TCR originated in a female donor with Graves disease. CDR3 bases: TGTGCCAGCAGCCAAGAGGGGACAGGGCGGTACGAGCAGTACTTC. Protein: CASSQEGTGRYEQYF.